This T cell receptor beta chain was obtained from a study of Ad26.COV2.S vaccination and SARS-CoV-2 variants. At the level of the study: Intramuscularly, Ad26.COV2.S was given either once or twice, 56 days apart. General study results and limits: Analytic work on TCR breadth and depth might have understated the full extent of total T cell responses.

The repertoire was sequenced with immunoSEQ multiplex PCR; TCRdb's copy has only in-frame clones and lacks some. This sample carries some 420,000 clones, roughly 90% of them seen once, and the ten largest clones take 3.6%. As to this clone: The antigen is unknown.

Treatment: roughly 19 received Ad26.COV2.S at low or high dose, single or two shots; roughly 5 received placebo; per-sample allocation not given. Samples analyzed were those drawn on day 63 after the first vaccine or placebo injection. Donation was by an adult aged 18-55 years who was in Boston. This receptor was identified in a person between 18 and 65 years old who received the Ad26.COV2.S COVID-19 vaccine or a placebo. The material was peripheral blood, obtained in a trial of Ad26.COV2.S vaccine versus placebo.

CDR3 amino acids: CASSLTDNTEAFF. Here the CDR3 DNA reads TGTGCCAGCAGCCTGACAGACAACACTGAAGCTTTCTTT. The chain carries TRBV5-4 and TRBJ1-1, with D perhaps TRBD1 (5 bases). The CDR3 is 13 residues long. V lost 4 bases, J lost 2 bases, and 9 bases lay in between. Germline values: CDR1 SGHNT, CDR2 YYREEE (reference sequence).